Included here is one T cell receptor (beta chain) sequence, with context. This record belongs to a study of blood T cell repertoires in COVID-19. Profiling relied on immunoSEQ multiplex PCR, and the TCRdb table lists in-frame clones only, not all of them. The sample lists some 220,000 clones, approximately 78% occurring once. Per germline, CDR1 LNHDA and CDR2 SQIVND (reference sequence). The CDR3 length is 13 residues. V gave up 3 bases and J gave up 3 bases, with 8 bases separating them. The sequence derives from a woman in her 70s with COVID-19, enrolled during active disease. This rearrangement joins TRBV19 to TRBJ1-1; maybe TRBD1 (5 bases). The sample taken for sequencing was peripheral blood. CDR3 sequence reads: CASSMTVYTEAFF. In DNA, the CDR3 is TGTGCCAGTAGTATGACAGTTTACACTGAAGCTTTCTTT.